These 3 T cell receptor beta chains were all obtained from the same sample, sequenced in a study of CD8+ T cells in alopecia areata. The sequencing template was cDNA reverse transcribed from extracted RNA. Profiling relied on immunoSEQ multiplex PCR, and the TCRdb table lists in-frame clones only, not all of them. The table includes over 100,000 clones, 50% to 55% detected once. Sample treatment: oral pan-JAK inhibitor, 5-10 mg twice daily. The sequenced sample was CD4+ T cells sorted from blood, obtained at week 4, from a patient treated with tofacitinib. Receptors originate from a human donor with alopecia areata.

V gene TRBV5-1 combines with J gene TRBJ2-7; TRBD2 matches at 8 bases. Germline trimming cut 2 bases from V and 4 bases from J; bases unmatched to any gene: 5. The CDR3 runs to 14 residues. CDR1 is SGHRS and CDR2 is YFSETQ in the germline V gene. The CDR3 here is CASSLSSGVYEQYF. CDR3 DNA sequence: TGCGCCAGCAGCTTAAGTAGCGGGGTTTACGAGCAGTACTTC.

A few counts support this clone. V is TRBV4-1 and J is TRBJ1-2, with D possibly being TRBD1 (5 bases). The CDR3 is made up of 16 amino acids. V was pared by 1 base and J by 0 bases, with 12 bases between. The V gene's germline CDR1 is MGHRA and CDR2 YSYEKL. In nucleotides, the CDR3 is TGCGCCAGCAGCCAAGTCGGGGCAACAACTAACTATGGCTACACCTTC. Its protein product is CASSQVGATTNYGYTF.

The V and J genes are TRBV2 and TRBJ2-2, with D unclear. Germline CDR1 is SNHLY and CDR2 is FYNNEI. The ends were cut back, 4 bases at V and 0 bases at J, with 6 bases in the middle. The CDR3 is 14 amino acids. The CDR3 reads CASSAQTNTGELFF. The CDR3 DNA reads as TGTGCCAGCAGTGCACAGACGAACACCGGGGAGCTGTTTTTT. The full variable domain, its missing parts supplied by reference TRBV2 and TRBJ2-2, is EPEVTQTPSHQVTQMGQEVILRCVPISNHLYFYWYRQILGQKVEFLVSFYNNEISEKSEIFDDQFSVERPDGSNFTLKIRSTKLEDSAMYFCASSAQTNTGELFFGEGSRLTVL.